These 5 T cell receptor beta chains were all obtained from the same sample, sequenced in a study of blood T cell repertoires in COVID-19 (dated by TCRdb to about 2020). The method behind the library was the immunoSEQ multiplex PCR assay. The clones in this table, taken by TCRdb from immuneACCESS, are in-frame only. Not every clone is retained; where verified, under half of the shortfall comes from an unresolved V gene, and the cause of the rest is unknown. The sample profile shows roughly 70,000 clones; 87% of them were found once. 4% to 5.5% of the sample lies in the top ten. Sequencing used peripheral blood. Receptors were obtained from a man aged 50-60 years with active COVID-19.

J is TRBJ1-1 and V is TRBV12-3 or TRBV12-4, with 7 bases aligning to TRBD1. The CDR3 length is 13 residues. With V trimmed by 3 bases and J by 5 bases, 3 bases remained unmatched. CDR3 in amino acids: CASSFTGETEAFF. The CDR3 nucleotides read TGTGCCAGCAGTTTCACAGGGGAGACTGAAGCTTTCTTT.

V and J are TRBV11-2 and TRBJ2-7; possibly TRBD1 for D (5 bases). V was shortened by 4 bases and J by 1 base, with 17 bases between the two germline ends. From germline, CDR1 is SGHAT and CDR2 FQNNGV. CDR3 length: 16 residues. The CDR3 spells CASSSSTVYSSYEQYF. The CDR3 DNA follows: TGTGCCAGCAGCTCATCGACAGTATACAGTTCCTACGAGCAGTACTTC.

The chain is built from TRBV6-5 and TRBJ2-7; perhaps TRBD1 as D (5 bases). V dropped 2 bases and J dropped 5 bases, with 10 bases sitting between them. The germline V gene has CDR1 MNHEY and CDR2 SVGAGI. The CDR3 contains 13 residues. The CDR3 spells CASSYGQGNEQYF. DNA for the CDR3: TGTGCCAGCAGTTACGGCCAGGGAAACGAGCAGTACTTC.

This chain joins TRBV10-1 and TRBJ1-5; weak D call: TRBD1 (5 bases). CDR3 size: 13 residues. Trimming cost V 2 bases and J 6 bases, with 8 bases left between them. The germline V gene encodes CDR1 WNHNN and CDR2 SYGVQD (reference sequence). CDR3 residues: CASSETGSQPQHF. CDR3 bases: TGCGCCAGCAGTGAGACAGGTAGTCAGCCCCAGCATTTT.

The chain employs TRBV6-2 or TRBV6-3 and TRBJ2-7; 10 bases fit TRBD1. J lost 1 base, V lost 6 bases, and 6 bases had no gene match. The CDR3 contains 15 residues. From germline, CDR1 is MNHEY and CDR2 SVGEGT. The CDR3 DNA sequence: TGTGCCAGCAGCCAAGGACAGGGGGTGTCCTACGAGCAGTACTTC. Its translation is CASSQGQGVSYEQYF.